The rows below give T cell receptor beta chains drawn from one sample of a study of blood T cells in healthy people across ages. TCRdb independently ran MiXCR on the 5' RACE reads; one entry per CDR3 protein. The sample has about 1.6 million distinct CDR3 sequences, about 35% seen once; the top ten hold 10% to 12%. Sequenced sample: blood. These receptor sequences come from a woman in her twenties or thirties in good health. Both conserved end residues are part of each CDR3. A D gene is named only where the DNA matches it firmly. A clone size is listed for some rows: how often the clone was seen (once, few, many), or a class if it is expanded.

J gene | V gene | D gene | CDR3 length | clone size | CDR3 protein | CDR3 DNA
TRBJ2-4 | TRBV6-2/TRBV6-3 | - | 18 | - | CASSYDSGGTTRLNIQYF | TGTGCCAGCAGTTACGATTCCGGCGGGACGACGAGGTTGAACATTCAGTACTTC
TRBJ2-1 | TRBV29-1 | - | 11 | many | CSVDFSGEQFF | TGCAGCGTTGATTTTTCGGGCGAGCAGTTCTTC
TRBJ1-4 | TRBV10-3 | - | 16 | - | CAISAAKGGSNEKLFF | TGTGCCATCAGCGCAGCCAAAGGGGGATCTAATGAAAAACTGTTTTTT
TRBJ2-2 | TRBV5-1 | - | 15 | - | CASSPLGEPTGELFF | TGCGCCAGCAGCCCATTGGGGGAACCCACCGGGGAGCTGTTTTTT
TRBJ1-2 | TRBV20-1 | TRBD1 | 17 | - | CSAQTLQGADRTSGYTF | TGCAGTGCTCAAACCCTACAGGGGGCGGACAGGACCTCTGGCTACACCTTC
TRBJ1-4 | TRBV20-1 | - | 17 | - | CSAIRGGEGKTNEKLFF | TGCAGTGCTATCCGCGGGGGGGAGGGTAAAACTAATGAAAAACTGTTTTTT
TRBJ2-5 | TRBV20-1 | TRBD2 | 17 | - | CSARVGREAQLQETQYF | TGCAGTGCTAGAGTGGGGCGGGAGGCCCAACTCCAAGAGACCCAGTACTTC
TRBJ1-5 | TRBV6-1 | - | 13 | - | CASSQGGMRPQHF | TGTGCCAGCAGCCAGGGCGGCATGAGGCCCCAGCATTTT
TRBJ1-5 | TRBV6-2/TRBV6-3 | - | 13 | - | CASSYSVAQPQHF | TGTGCCAGCAGTTACTCGGTAGCCCAGCCCCAGCATTTT
TRBJ2-3 | TRBV10-3 | TRBD2 | 16 | few | CAIRDLLAGGTDTQYF | TGTGCCATCAGAGACCTTCTAGCGGGGGGCACAGATACGCAGTATTTT
TRBJ2-3 | TRBV20-1 | TRBD2 | 14 | - | CSALTSGGTDTRYF | TGCAGTGCTCTTACTAGCGGGGGCACGGATACGCGGTATTTT
TRBJ2-1 | TRBV6-2/TRBV6-3 | TRBD2 | 15 | few | CASSKGLPGRNEQFF | TGTGCCAGCAGTAAGGGACTACCTGGAAGGAATGAGCAGTTCTTC
TRBJ2-1 | TRBV12-3/TRBV12-4 | TRBD2 | 16 | - | CASRVGLAGGRNEQFF | TGTGCCAGCAGAGTGGGGCTAGCGGGAGGGCGGAATGAGCAGTTCTTC
TRBJ2-1 | TRBV29-1 | - | 11 | many | CSATEYNEQFF | TGCAGCGCCACAGAATACAATGAGCAGTTCTTC
TRBJ1-2 | TRBV5-1 | TRBD1 | 15 | - | CASSTRQGSGYGYTF | TGCGCCAGCAGCACCCGACAGGGATCCGGATATGGCTACACCTTC
TRBJ2-7 | TRBV7-9 | TRBD1 | 17 | few | CASSNDRGPSFSYEQYF | TGTGCCAGCAGTAACGACAGGGGGCCTTCCTTTTCGTACGAGCAGTACTTC
TRBJ2-4 | TRBV21-1 | - | 16 | once | CASSLRTGGAENIQYF | TGTGCCAGCAGCCTACGGACAGGGGGGGCCGAAAACATTCAGTACTTC
TRBJ2-1 | TRBV27 | - | 17 | - | CASSLAGHSSSYNEQFF | TGTGCCAGCAGTTTAGCGGGGCACTCGAGCTCCTACAATGAGCAGTTCTTC
TRBJ2-1 | TRBV20-1 | TRBD2 | 15 | - | CSAIQAGVYYNELFF | TGCAGTGCTATCCAAGCGGGGGTGTACTACAATGAGCTGTTCTTC
TRBJ2-7 | TRBV20-1 | TRBD2 | 16 | few | CSASPTSGRAEYEQYF | TGCAGTGCTAGCCCGACTAGCGGGAGGGCGGAATACGAGCAGTACTTC
TRBJ2-7 | TRBV7-3 | - | 17 | - | CASSSSLVEGRPYEQYF | TGTGCCAGCAGCTCCTCTCTGGTCGAGGGGAGGCCCTACGAGCAGTACTTC
TRBJ2-7 | TRBV27 | TRBD1 | 17 | - | CASSLSRGTAWVSEQYF | TGTGCCAGCAGTTTATCAAGGGGGACAGCATGGGTTAGCGAGCAGTACTTC
TRBJ1-1 | TRBV5-1 | - | 14 | once | CASSWQGGGTEAFF | TGCGCCAGCAGCTGGCAGGGCGGTGGGACTGAAGCTTTCTTT
TRBJ2-4 | TRBV28 | - | 17 | - | CASSQIQGTQAKNIQYF | TGTGCCAGCAGCCAGATCCAGGGCACCCAGGCCAAAAACATTCAGTACTTC
TRBJ2-1 | TRBV7-3 | TRBD2 | 14 | few | CASSSTGLQNEQFF | TGTGCCAGCAGCTCCACGGGACTACAAAATGAGCAGTTCTTC
TRBJ2-3 | TRBV2 | - | 14 | - | CASSALASTDTQYF | TGTGCCAGCAGTGCCCTAGCGAGTACAGATACGCAGTATTTT
TRBJ2-1 | TRBV7-2 | TRBD2 | 16 | - | CASSSQSGGAYNEQFF | TGTGCCAGCAGCTCGCAGAGCGGGGGGGCCTACAATGAGCAGTTCTTC
TRBJ2-5 | TRBV7-8 | TRBD2 | 13 | - | CASSRDYLETQYF | TGTGCCAGCAGCCGGGACTATTTAGAGACCCAGTACTTC
TRBJ2-5 | TRBV28 | - | 14 | - | CASSLLVNKETQYF | TGTGCCAGCAGTTTATTGGTGAATAAAGAGACCCAGTACTTC
TRBJ2-7 | TRBV11-3 | - | 15 | - | CASSSGATGQDEQYF | TGTGCCAGCAGCTCGGGGGCGACAGGGCAAGACGAGCAGTACTTC
TRBJ2-7 | TRBV9 | - | 15 | - | CASSVGDPHGYEQYF | TGTGCCAGCAGCGTAGGAGACCCGCATGGATACGAGCAGTACTTC
TRBJ2-7 | TRBV5-1 | - | 14 | few | CASSLLQGGYEQYF | TGCGCCAGCAGCTTGTTACAGGGAGGCTACGAGCAGTACTTC